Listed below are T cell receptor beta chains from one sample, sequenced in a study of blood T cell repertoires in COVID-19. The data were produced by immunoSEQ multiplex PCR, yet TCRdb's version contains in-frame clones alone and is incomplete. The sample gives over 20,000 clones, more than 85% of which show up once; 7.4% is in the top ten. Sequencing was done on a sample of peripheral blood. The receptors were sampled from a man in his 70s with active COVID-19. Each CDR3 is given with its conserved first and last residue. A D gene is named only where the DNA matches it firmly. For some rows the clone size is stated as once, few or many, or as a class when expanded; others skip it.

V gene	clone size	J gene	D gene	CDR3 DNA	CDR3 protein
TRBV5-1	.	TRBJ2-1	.	TGCGCCAGCAGCGTGGCATTTAGTCTCTACAATGAGCAGTTCTTC	CASSVAFSLYNEQFF
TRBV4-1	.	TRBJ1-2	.	TGCGCCAGCAGCCAAGAGTCTGGGCCCTATGGCTACACCTTC	CASSQESGPYGYTF
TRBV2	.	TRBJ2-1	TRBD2	TGTGCCAGCAGCCCCGGGACTAGGAATAATGAGCAGTTCTTC	CASSPGTRNNEQFF
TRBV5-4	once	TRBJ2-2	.	TGTGCCAGCAGCCTTGTGCGGGGGCTCACCGGGGAGCTGTTTTTT	CASSLVRGLTGELFF
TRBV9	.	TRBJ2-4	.	TGTGCCAGCAGCGTAGACCCCGGACAAAAAAACATTCAGTACTTC	CASSVDPGQKNIQYF
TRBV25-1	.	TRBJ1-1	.	TGTGCCAGCAGTGACCGACAGGCCACTGAAGCTTTCTTT	CASSDRQATEAFF
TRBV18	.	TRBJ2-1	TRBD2	TGTGCCAGTACCGGGACTAGGTATGAGCAGTTCTTC	CASTGTRYEQFF
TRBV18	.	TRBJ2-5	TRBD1	TGTGCCAGCTCACCACGGGACAGGCAAGAGACCCAGTACTTC	CASSPRDRQETQYF
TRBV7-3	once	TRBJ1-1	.	TGTGCCAGCAGCTTAACACAGGACACTGAAGCTTTCTTT	CASSLTQDTEAFF
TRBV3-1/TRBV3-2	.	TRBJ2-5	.	TGTGCCAGCAGCCCATGGGGCTCCCTGCAGACCCAGTACTTC	CASSPWGSLQTQYF
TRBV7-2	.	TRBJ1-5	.	TGTGCCAGCAGCTTCTTTAGCAATCAGCCCCAGCATTTT	CASSFFSNQPQHF
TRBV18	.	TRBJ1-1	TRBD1	TGTGCCAGCTCACCCCTTCGACAGGGCGCGAGACGGACTGAAGCTTTCTTT	CASSPLRQGARRTEAFF
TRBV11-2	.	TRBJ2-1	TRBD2	TGTGCCAGCAGCTCCAAACTGAGCGGGAGGGCCGCTAGTAATGAGCAGTTCTTC	CASSSKLSGRAASNEQFF
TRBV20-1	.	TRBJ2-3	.	TGCAGTGCTCTATCAGATACGCAGTATTTT	CSALSDTQYF
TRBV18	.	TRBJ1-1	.	TGTGCCAGCTCACCCTCCGCGGGGGGCACTGAAGCTTTCTTT	CASSPSAGGTEAFF
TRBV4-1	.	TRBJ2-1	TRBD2	TGCGCCAGCAGCCAATCCGGGACTATCCCCAATGAGCAGTTCTTC	CASSQSGTIPNEQFF
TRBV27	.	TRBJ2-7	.	TGTGCCAGCAGTTTAAGGGAGAGGGGGAGCGAGCAGTACTTC	CASSLRERGSEQYF
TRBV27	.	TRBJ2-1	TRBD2	TGTGCCAGCAGCCCACTAGCGGCATCGGACAATGAGCAGTTCTTC	CASSPLAASDNEQFF
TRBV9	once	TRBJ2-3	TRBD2	TGTGCCAGCAGCGTAGGTGTTGGGCGGGAGTTCGCAGATACGCAGTATTTT	CASSVGVGREFADTQYF
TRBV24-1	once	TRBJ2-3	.	TGTGCCACCAGTGATCCGCCCCCGGGTACGCAGTATTTT	CATSDPPPGTQYF
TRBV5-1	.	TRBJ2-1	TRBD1	TGCGCCAGCAGCAACACAGGGGGCAATTACAATGAGCAGTTCTTC	CASSNTGGNYNEQFF
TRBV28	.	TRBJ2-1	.	TGTGCCAGCACCAGGGGTGTAATAAATGAGCAGTTCTTC	CASTRGVINEQFF
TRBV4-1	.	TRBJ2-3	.	TGCGCCAGCAGCTGGAGACTGAGCGGACCCCTGGGCACAGATACGCAGTATTTT	CASSWRLSGPLGTDTQYF
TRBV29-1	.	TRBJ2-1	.	TGCAGCGTTGAAGACCCCGGGTCTACTTCCTACAATGAGCAGTTCTTC	CSVEDPGSTSYNEQFF
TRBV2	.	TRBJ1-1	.	TGTGCCCACGGGAACACTGAAGCTTTCTTT	CAHGNTEAFF
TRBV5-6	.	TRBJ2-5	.	TGTGCCAGCAGCTTTTCACGGGAGACCCAGTACTTC	CASSFSRETQYF